This T cell receptor (beta chain) was sequenced in a study of shared clonotypes between healthy human individuals. TCRdb's copy holds only in-frame clones and misses some; the assay was immunoSEQ multiplex PCR. Among 450,000 to 500,000 clones listed, about three quarters were seen once. Only Caucasian adults living in Nashville, Tennessee made up the donor group. Each unsorted sample relied on about 90 million PBMCs as its source of genomic DNA. Note on this clone: The antigen is undetermined.

The germline gives CDR1 SNHLY, CDR2 FYNNEI. The CDR3 loop spans 15 amino acids. Trimming left V 6 bases short and J 4 bases short, with 18 bases between. General observations from the study: Only blood was sampled; tissue repertoires likely differ.

The chain employs TRBV2 and TRBJ2-5, with D possibly called TRBD1 or TRBD2 (5 bases each). The specimen sequenced was PBMCs. The clonotype was recovered from a woman aged 40 to 50 in good health. Some clones in this sample may be carry-over from other donors' samples. CDR3 loop: CASSDGTAPGETQYF. The CDR3, as DNA: TGTGCCAGCAGCGATGGGACCGCCCCTGGAGAGACCCAGTACTTC.